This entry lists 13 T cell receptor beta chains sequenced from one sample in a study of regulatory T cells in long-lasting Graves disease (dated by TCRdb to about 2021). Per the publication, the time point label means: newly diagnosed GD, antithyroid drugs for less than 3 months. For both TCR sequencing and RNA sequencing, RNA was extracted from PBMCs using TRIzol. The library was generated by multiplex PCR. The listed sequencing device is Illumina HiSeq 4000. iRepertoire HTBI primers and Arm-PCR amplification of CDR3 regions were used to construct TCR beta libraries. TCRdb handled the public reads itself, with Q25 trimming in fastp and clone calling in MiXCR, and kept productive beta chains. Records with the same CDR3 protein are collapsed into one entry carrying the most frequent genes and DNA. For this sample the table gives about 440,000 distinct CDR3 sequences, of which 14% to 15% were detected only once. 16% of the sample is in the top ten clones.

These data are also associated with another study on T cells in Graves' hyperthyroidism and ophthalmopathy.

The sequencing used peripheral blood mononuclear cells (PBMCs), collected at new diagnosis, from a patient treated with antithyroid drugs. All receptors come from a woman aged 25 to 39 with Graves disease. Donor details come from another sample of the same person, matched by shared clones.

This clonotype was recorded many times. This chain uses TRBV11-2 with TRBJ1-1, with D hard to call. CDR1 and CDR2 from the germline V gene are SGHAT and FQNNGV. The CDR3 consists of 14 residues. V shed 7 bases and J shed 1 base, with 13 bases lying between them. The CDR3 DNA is TGTGCCAGCAACCCGCTTCTCGGGAACACTGAAGCTTTCTTT. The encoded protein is CASNPLLGNTEAFF.

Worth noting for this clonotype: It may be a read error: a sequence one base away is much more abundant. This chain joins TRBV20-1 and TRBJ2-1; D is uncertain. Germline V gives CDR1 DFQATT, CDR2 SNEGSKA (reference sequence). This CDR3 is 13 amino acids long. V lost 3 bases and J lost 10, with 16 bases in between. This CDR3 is CSASSVSSYEQFF. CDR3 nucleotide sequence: TGCAGTGCTAGTTCTGTCAGCTCCTACGAGCAGTTCTTC.

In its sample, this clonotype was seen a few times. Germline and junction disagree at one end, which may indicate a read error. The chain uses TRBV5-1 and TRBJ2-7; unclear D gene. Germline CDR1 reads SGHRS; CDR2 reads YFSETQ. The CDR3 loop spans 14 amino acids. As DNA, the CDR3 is TGTGCCAGCAGCCCCGGACCCAGAGGTCGCGAGCAGTACTTC. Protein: CASSPGPRGREQYF.

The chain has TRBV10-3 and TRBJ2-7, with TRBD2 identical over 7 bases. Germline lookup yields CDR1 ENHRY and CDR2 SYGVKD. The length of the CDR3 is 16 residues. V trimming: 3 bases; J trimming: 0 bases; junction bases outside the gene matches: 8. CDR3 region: CAISDFYGGSSYEQYF. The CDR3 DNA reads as TGTGCCATCAGTGATTTTTACGGCGGGAGCTCCTACGAGCAGTACTTC.

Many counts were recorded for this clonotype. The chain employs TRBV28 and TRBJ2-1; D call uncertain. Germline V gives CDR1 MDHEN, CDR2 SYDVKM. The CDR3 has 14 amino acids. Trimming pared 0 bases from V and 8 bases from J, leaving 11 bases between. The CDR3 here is CASSLWEDPHEQFF. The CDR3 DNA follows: TGTGCCAGCAGTTTATGGGAAGACCCCCATGAGCAGTTCTTC.

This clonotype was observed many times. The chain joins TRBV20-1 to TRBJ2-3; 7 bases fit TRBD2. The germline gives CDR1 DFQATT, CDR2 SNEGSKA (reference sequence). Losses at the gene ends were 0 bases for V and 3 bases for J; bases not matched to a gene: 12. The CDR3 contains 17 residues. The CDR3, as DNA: TGCAGTGCTAGAGAAAGGTGGGCGGGAGTCGTGACAGATACGCAGTATTTT. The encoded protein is CSARERWAGVVTDTQYF.

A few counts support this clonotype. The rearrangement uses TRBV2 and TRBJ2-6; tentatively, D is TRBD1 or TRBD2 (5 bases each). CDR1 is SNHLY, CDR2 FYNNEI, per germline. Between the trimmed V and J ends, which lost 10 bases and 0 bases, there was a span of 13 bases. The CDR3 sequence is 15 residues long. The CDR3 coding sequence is TGTGCCATCCGGGACGTTGCCTCTGGGGCCAACGTCCTGACTTTC. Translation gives CAIRDVASGANVLTF.

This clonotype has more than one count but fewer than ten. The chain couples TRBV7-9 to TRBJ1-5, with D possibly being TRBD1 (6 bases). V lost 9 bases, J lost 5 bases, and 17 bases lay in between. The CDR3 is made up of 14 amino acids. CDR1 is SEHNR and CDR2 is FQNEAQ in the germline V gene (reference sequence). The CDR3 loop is CASGTLGQDQPQHF. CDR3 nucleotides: TGTGCCAGTGGGACGCTGGGACAAGATCAGCCCCAGCATTTT.

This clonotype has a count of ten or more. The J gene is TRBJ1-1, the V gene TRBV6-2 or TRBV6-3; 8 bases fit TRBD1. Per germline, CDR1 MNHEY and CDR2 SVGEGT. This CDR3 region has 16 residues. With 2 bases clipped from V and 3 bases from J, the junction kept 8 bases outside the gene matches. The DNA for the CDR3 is TGTGCCAGCAGTTACCGCTCGACAGGGGTGCACACTGAAGCTTTCTTT. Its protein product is CASSYRSTGVHTEAFF.

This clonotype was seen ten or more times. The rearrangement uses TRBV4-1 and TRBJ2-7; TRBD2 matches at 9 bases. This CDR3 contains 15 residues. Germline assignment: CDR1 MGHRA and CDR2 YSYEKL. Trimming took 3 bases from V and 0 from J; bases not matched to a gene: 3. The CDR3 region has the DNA TGCGCCAGCAGCCAGATTAGCGGGAGCTCCTACGAGCAGTACTTC. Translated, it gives CASSQISGSSYEQYF.

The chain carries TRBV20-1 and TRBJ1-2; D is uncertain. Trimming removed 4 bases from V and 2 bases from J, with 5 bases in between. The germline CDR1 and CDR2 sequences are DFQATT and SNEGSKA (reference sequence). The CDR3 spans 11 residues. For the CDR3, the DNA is TGCAGTGCTATCCAGAACTATGGCTACACCTTC. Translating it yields CSAIQNYGYTF.

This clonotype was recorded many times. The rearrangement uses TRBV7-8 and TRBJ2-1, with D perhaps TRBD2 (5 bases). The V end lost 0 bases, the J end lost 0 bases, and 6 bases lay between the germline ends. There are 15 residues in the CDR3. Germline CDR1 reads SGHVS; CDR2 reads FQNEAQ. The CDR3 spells CASSLAEGSYNEQFF. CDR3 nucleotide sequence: TGTGCCAGCAGCTTAGCCGAGGGCTCCTACAATGAGCAGTTCTTC.

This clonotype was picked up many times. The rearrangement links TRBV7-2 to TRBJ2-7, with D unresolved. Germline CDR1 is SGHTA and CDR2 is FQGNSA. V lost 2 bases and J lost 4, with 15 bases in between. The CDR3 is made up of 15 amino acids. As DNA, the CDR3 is TGTGCCAGCAGCTTAAGGGCGGATGCTTTTTACGAGCAGTACTTC. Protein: CASSLRADAFYEQYF.